Below are 16 T cell receptor beta chains sequenced from a single sample in a study of blood T cell repertoires in COVID-19. The repertoire was sequenced with immunoSEQ multiplex PCR; TCRdb's copy has only in-frame clones and lacks some. The data hold more than 150,000 clones, with around nine tenths observed a single time. The sequenced sample was peripheral blood. Receptors originate from a woman between 18 and 30 years old who had recovered from COVID-19.

This rearrangement joins TRBV4-3 to TRBJ1-6, with D perhaps matching TRBD1 (6 bases). Germline V gives CDR1 LGHNA, CDR2 YSLEER. The V end was cut by 2 bases, the J end by 8 bases, with 10 bases between. The CDR3 spans 14 residues. For the CDR3, the DNA is TGCGCCAGCAGCCAACAGGGGAGTGATTCACCCCTCCACTTT. Amino acid sequence: CASSQQGSDSPLHF.

The V and J genes are TRBV6-5 and TRBJ1-2; 7 positions agree with TRBD1. The CDR3 extends over 13 amino acids. Per germline, CDR1 MNHEY and CDR2 SVGAGI. V shed 9 bases and J 0 bases; nucleotides not matched to a gene: 4. In DNA, the CDR3 is TGTGCCAGTCGGGACAGCCCTAACTATGGCTACACCTTC. Residues: CASRDSPNYGYTF.

The chain is built from TRBV6-1 and TRBJ2-7; 10 nucleotides match TRBD2. CDR3 length: 16 residues. The germline V gene has CDR1 MNHNS and CDR2 SASEGT. The ends lost 1 base at V and 2 bases at J; junction bases unmatched: 5. Here the CDR3 reads CASSEEGLAAPYEQYF. The CDR3 DNA sequence: TGTGCCAGCAGTGAAGAAGGACTAGCGGCCCCCTACGAGCAGTACTTC.

This chain connects TRBV7-3 to TRBJ2-3; 12 bases map to TRBD2. The V segment lost 4 bases and the J segment 1 base; nucleotides outside the gene matches: 6. Germline V gene data show CDR1 as SGHTA and CDR2 as FQGTGA. CDR3 length: 17 residues. This chain's CDR3 is CASSSLAGGAGTDTQYF. In DNA form, the CDR3 reads TGTGCCAGCAGCTCACTAGCGGGAGGTGCTGGCACAGATACGCAGTATTTT.

The CDR3 DNA is TGTGCCAGCAGCGCACCGCCTAGGGGCGGGGTCCCATTCACAGATACGCAGTATTTT. Its protein product is CASSAPPRGGVPFTDTQYF. The chain has TRBV9 and TRBJ2-3, with D maybe TRBD2 (6 bases). This CDR3 region has 19 residues. V lost 3 bases and J lost 2, with 25 bases in between. CDR1 and CDR2 from the germline V gene are SGDLS and YYNGEE.

V and J are TRBV18 and TRBJ2-1; TRBD2 might be the D (6 bases). Trimming left V 8 bases short and J 5 bases short, with 22 bases between. CDR3 length equals 16 residues. CDR1 is KGHSH and CDR2 is LQKENI in the germline V gene. The CDR3 here is CASNPFAGRRNNEQFF. The CDR3 nucleotides are TGTGCCAGCAACCCCTTCGCGGGGAGACGCAACAATGAGCAGTTCTTC.

The rearrangement joins TRBV7-2 to TRBJ1-4; TRBD1 matches 12 bases. After removal of 4 bases from V and 7 bases from J, the junction contained 10 bases not matched to a gene. The germline gives CDR1 SGHTA, CDR2 FQGNSA. The CDR3 spans 17 residues. In DNA form, the CDR3 reads TGTGCCAGCAGCTATACCGGGACAGGGGGCGCCATTGAAAAACTGTTTTTT. Translation gives CASSYTGTGGAIEKLFF. Full variable domain (outside the CDR3, taken from reference TRBV7-2 and TRBJ1-4): GAGVSQSPSNKVTEKGKDVELRCDPISGHTALYWYRQSLGQGLEFLIYFQGNSAPDKSGLPSDRFSAERTGGSVSTLTIQRTQQEDSAVYLCASSYTGTGGAIEKLFFGSGTQLSVL.

The chain employs TRBV12-3 or TRBV12-4 and TRBJ2-7; 8 bases fit TRBD1. The V gene end was trimmed by 4 bases and the J gene end by 7 bases; junction bases not matched to a gene: 3. This CDR3 comprises 12 residues. CDR3 amino acids: CASSYWTGEQYF. CDR3 sequence (DNA): TGTGCCAGCAGTTATTGGACAGGGGAGCAGTACTTC.

The rearrangement links TRBV25-1 to TRBJ2-7, with D maybe TRBD1 (5 bases). With 11 bases removed from V and 0 bases from J, the gap between germline ends came to 14 bases. The CDR3 extends over 13 amino acids. Germline values: CDR1 MGHDK, CDR2 SYGVNS. CDR3 sequence (DNA): TGTGCCTCCGTGGGGCTTGGCTCCTACGAGCAGTACTTC. Translation: CASVGLGSYEQYF.

CDR3 coding DNA: TGTGCCAGTAGTATGGGGCCGAACTACGAGCAGTACTTC. It yields the protein CASSMGPNYEQYF. The J gene is TRBJ2-7, the V gene TRBV19, with D possibly matching TRBD1 (5 bases). There are 13 residues in the CDR3. Trimming took 3 bases from V and 3 from J, leaving 9 bases between them. CDR1 and CDR2 (germline): LNHDA, SQIVND (reference sequence).

V usage is TRBV7-9 and J usage is TRBJ1-1; 8 bases agree with TRBD1. V trimming: 5 bases; J trimming: 4 bases; junction bases outside the gene matches: 9. Germline values: CDR1 SEHNR, CDR2 FQNEAQ (reference sequence). The CDR3 is 15 amino acids. CDR3 protein: CASSRRSGGVTEAFF. In nucleotides, the CDR3 is TGTGCCAGCAGCCGTCGATCAGGGGGCGTCACTGAAGCTTTCTTT.

The chain links TRBV7-3 to TRBJ2-4; TRBD2 matches 9 bases. Germline CDR1 reads SGHTA; CDR2 reads FQGTGA. J lost 0 bases, V lost 5 bases, and 14 bases had no gene match. This CDR3 has 19 residues. CDR3 sequence: CASSAGGASGNLAKNIQYF. The CDR3 region has the DNA TGTGCCAGCAGCGCTGGAGGAGCTAGCGGGAATTTAGCCAAAAACATTCAGTACTTC.

V is TRBV6-5 and J is TRBJ1-5; D gene uncertain. Trimming shortened V by 2 bases and J by 4 bases, and 9 bases separated the two germline ends. This CDR3 spans 14 amino acids. The germline V gene encodes CDR1 MNHEY and CDR2 SVGAGI. The CDR3 coding sequence is TGTGCCAGCAGTTACGGCGGCGGAAATCAGCCCCAGCATTTT. Amino acid sequence: CASSYGGGNQPQHF.

CDR3 sequence: CASSFLTGVDGYTF. DNA of the CDR3: TGCGCCAGCAGCTTTCTTACAGGGGTGGATGGCTACACCTTC. This chain connects TRBV5-1 to TRBJ1-2; 7 nucleotides match TRBD1. Germline trimming cut 2 bases from V and 6 bases from J; bases unmatched to any gene: 7. The germline V gene has CDR1 SGHRS and CDR2 YFSETQ. The CDR3 consists of 14 residues.

This clone has only one observation. The chain is built from TRBV7-8 and TRBJ1-5; D gene unclear. The CDR3 is 16 amino acids. V was shortened by 5 bases and J by 0 bases, with 14 bases between the two germline ends. The germline V gene encodes CDR1 SGHVS and CDR2 FQNEAQ. The CDR3 region has the DNA TGTGCCAGCAGCCCCGAGGGCCTGGGTAGCAATCAGCCCCAGCATTTT. Protein product: CASSPEGLGSNQPQHF. The whole variable domain, remainder taken from reference TRBV7-8 and TRBJ1-5, is GAGVSQSPRYKVAKRGQDVALRCDPISGHVSLFWYQQALGQGPEFLTYFQNEAQLDKSGLPSDRFFAERPEGSVSTLKIQRTQQEDSAVYLCASSPEGLGSNQPQHFGDGTRLSIL.

The chain links TRBV7-3 to TRBJ2-5; possible D gene TRBD1, 7 bases. The germline V gene encodes CDR1 SGHTA and CDR2 FQGTGA. Trimming left V 8 bases short and J 4 bases short, with 20 bases between. The CDR3 is 15 amino acids. The CDR3 loop reads CASSRGTVTGETQYF. In DNA, the CDR3 is TGTGCCAGCTCACGGGGGACAGTAACCGGAGAGACCCAGTACTTC.